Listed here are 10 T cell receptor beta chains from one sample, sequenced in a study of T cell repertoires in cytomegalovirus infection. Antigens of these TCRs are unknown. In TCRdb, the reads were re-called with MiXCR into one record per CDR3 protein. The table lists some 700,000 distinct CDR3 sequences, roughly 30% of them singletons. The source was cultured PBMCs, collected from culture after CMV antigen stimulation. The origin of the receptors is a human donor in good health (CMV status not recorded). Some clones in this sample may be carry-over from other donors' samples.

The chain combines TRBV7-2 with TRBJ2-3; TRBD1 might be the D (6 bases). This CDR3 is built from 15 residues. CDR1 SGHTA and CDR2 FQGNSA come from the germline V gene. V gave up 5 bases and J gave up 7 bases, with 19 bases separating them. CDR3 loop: CASSDRGGSGNTQYF. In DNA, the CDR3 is TGTGCCAGCAGCGACCGAGGGGGATCGGGGAATACGCAGTATTTT.

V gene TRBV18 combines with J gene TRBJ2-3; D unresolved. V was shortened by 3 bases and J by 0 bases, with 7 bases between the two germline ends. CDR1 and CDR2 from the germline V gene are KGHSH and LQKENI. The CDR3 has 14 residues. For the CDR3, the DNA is TGTGCCAGCTCACCGGCACAAAGCACAGATACGCAGTATTTT. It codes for CASSPAQSTDTQYF. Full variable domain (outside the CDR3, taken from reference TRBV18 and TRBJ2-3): NAGVMQNPRHLVRRRGQEARLRCSPMKGHSHVYWYRQLPEEGLKFMVYLQKENIIDESGMPKERFSAEFPKEGPSILRIQQVVRGDSAAYFCASSPAQSTDTQYFGPGTRLTVL.

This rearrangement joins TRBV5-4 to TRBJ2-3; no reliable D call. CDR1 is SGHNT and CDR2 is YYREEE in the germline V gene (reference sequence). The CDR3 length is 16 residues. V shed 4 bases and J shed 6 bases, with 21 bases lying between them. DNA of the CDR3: TGTGCCAGCAGCCACCCCAGCGTCCCGGTGACGGATACGCAGTATTTT. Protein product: CASSHPSVPVTDTQYF.

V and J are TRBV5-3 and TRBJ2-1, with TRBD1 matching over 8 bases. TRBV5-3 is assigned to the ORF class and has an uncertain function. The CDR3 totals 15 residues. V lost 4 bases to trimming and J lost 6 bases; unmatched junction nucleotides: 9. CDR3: CARSPSDRGRNEQFF. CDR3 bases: TGTGCCAGAAGCCCATCCGACAGGGGACGCAATGAGCAGTTCTTC.

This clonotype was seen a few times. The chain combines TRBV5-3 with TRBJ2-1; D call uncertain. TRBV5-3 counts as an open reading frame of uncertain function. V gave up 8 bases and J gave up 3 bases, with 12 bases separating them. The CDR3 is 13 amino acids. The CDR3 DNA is TGTGCCAGCAGTTTCCTAGACTACAATGAGCAGTTCTTC. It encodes CASSFLDYNEQFF.

CDR3 amino acids: CASSGEGTSSSYNSPLHF. The CDR3 nucleotides are TGTGCCAGTAGTGGAGAGGGAACCTCAAGCTCCTATAATTCACCCCTCCACTTT. The chain carries TRBV19 and TRBJ1-6; D unclear. Germline assignment: CDR1 LNHDA and CDR2 SQIVND (reference sequence). CDR3 length equals 18 residues. V was trimmed by 5 bases and J by 0 bases, leaving 17 bases between them.

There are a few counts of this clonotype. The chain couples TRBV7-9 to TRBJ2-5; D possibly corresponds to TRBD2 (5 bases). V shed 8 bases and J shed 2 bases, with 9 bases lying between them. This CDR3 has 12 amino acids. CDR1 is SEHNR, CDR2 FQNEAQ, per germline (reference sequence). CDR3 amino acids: CASQDFQETQYF. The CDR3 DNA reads TGTGCCAGCCAGGACTTTCAAGAGACCCAGTACTTC.

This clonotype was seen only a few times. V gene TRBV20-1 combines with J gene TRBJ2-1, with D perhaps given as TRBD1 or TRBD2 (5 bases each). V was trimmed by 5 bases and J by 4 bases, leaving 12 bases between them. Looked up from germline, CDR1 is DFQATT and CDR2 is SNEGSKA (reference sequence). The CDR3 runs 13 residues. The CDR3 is CSAQGTVYNEQFF. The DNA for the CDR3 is TGCAGTGCTCAAGGGACGGTTTACAATGAGCAGTTCTTC.

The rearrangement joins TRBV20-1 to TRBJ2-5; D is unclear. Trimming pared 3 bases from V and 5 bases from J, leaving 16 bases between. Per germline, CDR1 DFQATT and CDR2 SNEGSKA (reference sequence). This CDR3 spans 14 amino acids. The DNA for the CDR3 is TGCAGTGCTAGGGCCTGGGGTAGTTTCGAGACCCAGTACTTC. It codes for CSARAWGSFETQYF.

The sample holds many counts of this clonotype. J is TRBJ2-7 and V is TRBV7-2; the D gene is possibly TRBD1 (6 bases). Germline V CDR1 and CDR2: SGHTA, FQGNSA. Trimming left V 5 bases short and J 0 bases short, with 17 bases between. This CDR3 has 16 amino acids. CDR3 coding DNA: TGTGCCAGCAGCCCAAGGGCGCAGGGGAGCTCCTACGAGCAGTACTTC. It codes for CASSPRAQGSSYEQYF.